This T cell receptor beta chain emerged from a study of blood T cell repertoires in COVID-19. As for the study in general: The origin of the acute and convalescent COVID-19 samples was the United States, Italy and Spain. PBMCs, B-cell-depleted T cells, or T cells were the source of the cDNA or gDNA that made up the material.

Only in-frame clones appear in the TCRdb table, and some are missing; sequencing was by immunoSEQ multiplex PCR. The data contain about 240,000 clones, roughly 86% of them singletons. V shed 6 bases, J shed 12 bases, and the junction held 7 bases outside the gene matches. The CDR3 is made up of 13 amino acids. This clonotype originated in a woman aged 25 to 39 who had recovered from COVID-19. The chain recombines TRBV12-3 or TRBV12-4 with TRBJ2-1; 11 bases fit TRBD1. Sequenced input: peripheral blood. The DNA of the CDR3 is TGTGCCAGCAGCCCTCAGGACAGGGGGCGGCAGTTCTTC. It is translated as CASSPQDRGRQFF.